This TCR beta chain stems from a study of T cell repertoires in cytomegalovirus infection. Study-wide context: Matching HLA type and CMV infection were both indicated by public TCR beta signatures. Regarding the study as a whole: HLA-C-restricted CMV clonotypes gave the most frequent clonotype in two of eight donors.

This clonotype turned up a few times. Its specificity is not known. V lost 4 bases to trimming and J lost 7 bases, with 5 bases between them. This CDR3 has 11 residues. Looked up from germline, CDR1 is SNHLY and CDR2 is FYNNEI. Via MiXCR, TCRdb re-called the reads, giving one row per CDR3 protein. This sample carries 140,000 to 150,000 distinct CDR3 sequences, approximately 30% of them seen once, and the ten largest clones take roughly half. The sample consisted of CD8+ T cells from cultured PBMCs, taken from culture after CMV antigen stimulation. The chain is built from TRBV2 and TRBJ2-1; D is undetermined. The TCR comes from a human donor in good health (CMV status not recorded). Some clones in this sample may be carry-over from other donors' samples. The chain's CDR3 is CASSAGNEQFF. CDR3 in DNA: TGTGCCAGCAGTGCCGGGAATGAGCAGTTCTTC.